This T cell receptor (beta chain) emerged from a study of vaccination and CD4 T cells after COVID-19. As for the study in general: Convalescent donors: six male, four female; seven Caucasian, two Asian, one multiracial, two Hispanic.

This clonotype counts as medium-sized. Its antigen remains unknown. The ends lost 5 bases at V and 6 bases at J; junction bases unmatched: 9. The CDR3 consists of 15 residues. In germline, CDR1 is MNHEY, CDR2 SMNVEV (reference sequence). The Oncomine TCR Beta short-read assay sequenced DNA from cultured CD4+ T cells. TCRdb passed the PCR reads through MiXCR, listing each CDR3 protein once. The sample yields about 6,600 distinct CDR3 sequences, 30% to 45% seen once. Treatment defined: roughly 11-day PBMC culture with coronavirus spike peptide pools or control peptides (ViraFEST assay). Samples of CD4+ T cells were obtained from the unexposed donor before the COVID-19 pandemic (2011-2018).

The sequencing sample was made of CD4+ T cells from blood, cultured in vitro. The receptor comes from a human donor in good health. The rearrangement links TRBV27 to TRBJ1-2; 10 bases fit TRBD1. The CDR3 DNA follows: TGTGCCAGCAGTACCTTGACAGGGGGCCCGAATGGCTACACCTTC. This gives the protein CASSTLTGGPNGYTF.